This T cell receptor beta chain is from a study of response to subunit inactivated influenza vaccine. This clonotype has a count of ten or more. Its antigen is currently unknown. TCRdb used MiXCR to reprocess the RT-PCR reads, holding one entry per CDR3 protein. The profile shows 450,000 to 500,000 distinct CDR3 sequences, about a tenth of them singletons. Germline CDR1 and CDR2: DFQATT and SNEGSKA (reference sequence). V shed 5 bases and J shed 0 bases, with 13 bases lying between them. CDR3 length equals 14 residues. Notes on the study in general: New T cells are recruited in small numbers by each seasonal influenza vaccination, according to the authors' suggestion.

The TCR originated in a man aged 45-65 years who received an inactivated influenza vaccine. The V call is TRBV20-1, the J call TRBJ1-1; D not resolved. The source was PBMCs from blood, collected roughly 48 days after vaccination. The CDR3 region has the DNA TGCAGTGCTCCGAGAGAAGCCATGAACACTGAAGCTTTCTTT. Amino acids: CSAPREAMNTEAFF.